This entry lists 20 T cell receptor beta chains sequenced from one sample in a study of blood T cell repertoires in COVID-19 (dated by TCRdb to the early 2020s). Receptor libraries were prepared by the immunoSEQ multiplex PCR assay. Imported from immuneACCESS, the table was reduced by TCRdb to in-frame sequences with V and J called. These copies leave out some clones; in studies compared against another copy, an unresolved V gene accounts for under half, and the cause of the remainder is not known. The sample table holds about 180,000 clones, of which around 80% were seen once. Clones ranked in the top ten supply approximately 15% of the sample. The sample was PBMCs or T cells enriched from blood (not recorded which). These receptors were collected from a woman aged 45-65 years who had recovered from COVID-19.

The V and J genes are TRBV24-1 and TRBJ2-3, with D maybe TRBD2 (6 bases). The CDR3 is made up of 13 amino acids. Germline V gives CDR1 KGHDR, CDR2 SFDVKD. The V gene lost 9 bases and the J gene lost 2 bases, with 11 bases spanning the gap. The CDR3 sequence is CATGGIATDTQYF. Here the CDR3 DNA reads TGTGCCACCGGGGGGATTGCCACAGATACGCAGTATTTT.

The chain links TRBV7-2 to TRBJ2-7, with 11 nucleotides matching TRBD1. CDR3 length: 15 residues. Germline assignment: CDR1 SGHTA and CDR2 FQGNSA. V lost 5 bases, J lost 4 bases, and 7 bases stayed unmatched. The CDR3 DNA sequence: TGTGCCAGCAGCCCACTAGGACAGGGGGCTTACGAGCAGTACTTC. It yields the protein CASSPLGQGAYEQYF.

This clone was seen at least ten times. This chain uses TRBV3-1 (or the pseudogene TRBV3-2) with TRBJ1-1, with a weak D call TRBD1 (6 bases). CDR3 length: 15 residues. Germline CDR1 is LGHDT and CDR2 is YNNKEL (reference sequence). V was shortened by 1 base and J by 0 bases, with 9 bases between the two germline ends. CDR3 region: CASSQVGTLNTEAFF. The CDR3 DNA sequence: TGTGCCAGCAGCCAAGTCGGGACACTGAACACTGAAGCTTTCTTT.

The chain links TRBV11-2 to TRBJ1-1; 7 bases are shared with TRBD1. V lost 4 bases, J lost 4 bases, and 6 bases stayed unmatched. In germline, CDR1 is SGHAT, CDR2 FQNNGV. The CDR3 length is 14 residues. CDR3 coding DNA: TGTGCCAGCAGCTCAGAGACAGGGACCACTGAAGCTTTCTTT. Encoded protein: CASSSETGTTEAFF.

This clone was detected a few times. CDR3 amino acids: CASSLVGFGQGSSPLHF. The CDR3 bases are TGTGCCAGCAGCTTAGTTGGGTTTGGACAGGGGAGTTCACCCCTCCACTTT. The chain combines TRBV11-2 with TRBJ1-6; 9 bases agree with TRBD1. CDR1 is SGHAT, CDR2 FQNNGV, per germline. V shed 1 base and J 9 bases; nucleotides not matched to a gene: 10. The CDR3 contains 17 residues.

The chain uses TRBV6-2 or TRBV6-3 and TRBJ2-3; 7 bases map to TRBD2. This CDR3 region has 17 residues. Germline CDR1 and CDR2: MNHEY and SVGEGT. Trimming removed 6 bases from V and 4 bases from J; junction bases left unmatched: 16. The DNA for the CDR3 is TGTGCCAGCAGCCCCGAGCGGGGCCTAACAGGCCCAGATACGCAGTATTTT. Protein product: CASSPERGLTGPDTQYF.

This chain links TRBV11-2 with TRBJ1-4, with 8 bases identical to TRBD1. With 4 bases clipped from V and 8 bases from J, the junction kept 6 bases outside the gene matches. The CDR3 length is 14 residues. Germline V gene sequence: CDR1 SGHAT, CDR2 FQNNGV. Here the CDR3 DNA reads TGTGCCAGCAGCTCAGGACAGGGAGGGGAAAAACTGTTTTTT. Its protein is CASSSGQGGEKLFF. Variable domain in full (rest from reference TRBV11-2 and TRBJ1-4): EAGVAQSPRYKIIEKRQSVAFWCNPISGHATLYWYQQILGQGPKLLIQFQNNGVVDDSQLPKDRFSAERLKGVDSTLKIQPAKLEDSAVYLCASSSGQGGEKLFFGSGTQLSVL.

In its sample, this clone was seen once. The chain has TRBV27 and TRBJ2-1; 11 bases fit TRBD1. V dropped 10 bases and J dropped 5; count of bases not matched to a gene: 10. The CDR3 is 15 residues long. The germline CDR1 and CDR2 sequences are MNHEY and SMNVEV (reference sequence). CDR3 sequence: CATSAGTGGNNEQFF. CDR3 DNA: TGTGCCACCAGCGCCGGGACAGGGGGAAACAATGAGCAGTTCTTC.

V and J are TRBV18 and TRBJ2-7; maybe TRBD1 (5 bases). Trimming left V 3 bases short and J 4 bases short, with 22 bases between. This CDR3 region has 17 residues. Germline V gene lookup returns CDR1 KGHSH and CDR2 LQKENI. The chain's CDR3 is CASSPPLSSPGSYEQYF. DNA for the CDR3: TGTGCCAGCTCACCTCCCCTATCATCCCCAGGGTCATACGAGCAGTACTTC.

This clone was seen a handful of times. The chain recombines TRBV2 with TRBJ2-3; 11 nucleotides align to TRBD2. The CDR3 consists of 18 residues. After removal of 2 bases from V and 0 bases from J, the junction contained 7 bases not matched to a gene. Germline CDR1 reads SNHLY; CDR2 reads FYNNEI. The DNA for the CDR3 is TGTGCCAGCAGTGAAATAGCGGGAGGGCCTCGAAGCACAGATACGCAGTATTTT. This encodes CASSEIAGGPRSTDTQYF.

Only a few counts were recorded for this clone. Written as DNA, the CDR3 is TGTGCCAGCAGCTTGGGACAGGGAGAGGAAAAACTGTTTTTT. Translation gives CASSLGQGEEKLFF. The rearrangement links TRBV7-9 to TRBJ1-4; the match to TRBD1 covers 9 bases. Germline CDR1 is SEHNR and CDR2 is FQNEAQ (reference sequence). V was clipped by 3 bases and J by 8 bases; unmatched bases: 4. The CDR3 loop spans 14 amino acids.

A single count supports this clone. The CDR3 here is CASSTDRVYGYTF. In DNA form, the CDR3 reads TGTGCCAGCAGCACCGACAGGGTCTATGGCTACACCTTC. The chain employs TRBV5-4 and TRBJ1-2, with 7 bases identical to TRBD1. The junction had 4 bases not matched to a gene; V was cut back by 4 bases and J by 4 bases. The CDR3 runs 13 residues. The germline gives CDR1 SGHNT, CDR2 YYREEE (reference sequence).

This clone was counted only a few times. CDR3 DNA: TGTGCCTGGAGTCCCCGTGTCGATTCACCCCTCCACTTT. It translates to CAWSPRVDSPLHF. This chain links TRBV30 with TRBJ1-6; D is uncertain. Germline loops: CDR1 GTSNPN, CDR2 SVGIG (reference sequence). The CDR3 extends over 13 amino acids. Trimming took 2 bases from V and 8 from J, leaving 10 bases between them.

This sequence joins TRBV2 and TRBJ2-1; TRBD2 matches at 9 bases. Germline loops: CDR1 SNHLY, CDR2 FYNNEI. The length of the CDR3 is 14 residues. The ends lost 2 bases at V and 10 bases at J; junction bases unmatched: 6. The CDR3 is CASSEWREGVEQFF. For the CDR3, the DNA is TGTGCCAGCAGTGAATGGCGGGAGGGCGTCGAGCAGTTCTTC.

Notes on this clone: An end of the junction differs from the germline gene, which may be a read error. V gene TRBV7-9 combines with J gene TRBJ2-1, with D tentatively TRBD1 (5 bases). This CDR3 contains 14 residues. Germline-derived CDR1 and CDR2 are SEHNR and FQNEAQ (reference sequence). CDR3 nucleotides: TGTGCCAGCAGGTTAGCCGGACACGGAGACTGGCAGTTCTTC. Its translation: CASRLAGHGDWQFF. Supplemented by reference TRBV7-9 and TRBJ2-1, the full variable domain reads DTGVSQNPRHKITKRGQNVTFRCDPISEHNRLYWYRQTLGQGPEFLTYFQNEAQLEKSRLLSDRFSAERPKGSFSTLEIQRTEQGDSAMYLCASRLAGHGDWQFFGPGTRLTVL.

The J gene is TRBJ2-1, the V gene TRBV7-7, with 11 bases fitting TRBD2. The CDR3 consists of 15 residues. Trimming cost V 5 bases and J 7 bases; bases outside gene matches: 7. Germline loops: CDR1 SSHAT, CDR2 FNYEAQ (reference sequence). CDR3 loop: CASSPGTSGANEQFF. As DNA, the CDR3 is TGTGCCAGCAGCCCGGGGACTAGCGGAGCGAATGAGCAGTTCTTC.

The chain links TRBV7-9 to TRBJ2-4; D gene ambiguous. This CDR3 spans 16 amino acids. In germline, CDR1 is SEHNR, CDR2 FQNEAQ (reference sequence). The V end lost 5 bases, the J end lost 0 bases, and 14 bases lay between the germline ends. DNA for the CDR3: TGTGCCAGCAGCACTATCGCGACGATAGCCAAAAACATTCAGTACTTC. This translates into CASSTIATIAKNIQYF.

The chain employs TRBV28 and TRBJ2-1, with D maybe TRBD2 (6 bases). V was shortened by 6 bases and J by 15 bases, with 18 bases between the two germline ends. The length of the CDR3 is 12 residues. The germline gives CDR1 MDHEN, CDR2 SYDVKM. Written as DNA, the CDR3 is TGTGCCAGCAGAGACCCTTGGGGGGAGTTGTTCTTC. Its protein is CASRDPWGELFF.

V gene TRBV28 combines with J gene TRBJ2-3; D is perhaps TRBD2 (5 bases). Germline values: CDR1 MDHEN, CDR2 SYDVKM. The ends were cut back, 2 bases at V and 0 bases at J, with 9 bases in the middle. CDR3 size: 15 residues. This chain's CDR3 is CASSLTGVSTDTQYF. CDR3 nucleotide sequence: TGTGCCAGCAGTTTAACCGGGGTTAGCACAGATACGCAGTATTTT.

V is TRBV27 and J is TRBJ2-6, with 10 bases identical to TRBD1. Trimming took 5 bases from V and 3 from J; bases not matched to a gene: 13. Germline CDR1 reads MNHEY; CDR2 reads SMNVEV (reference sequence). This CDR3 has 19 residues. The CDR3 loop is CASSPSLDGDRGGANVLTF. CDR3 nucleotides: TGTGCCAGCAGTCCATCTTTGGACGGGGACAGGGGTGGGGCCAACGTCCTGACTTTC.